This T cell receptor beta chain was retrieved from a study of cytomegalovirus exposure and HLA in healthy donors (dated by TCRdb to the late 2010s). For the study in its entirety: According to a later analysis, the approximately 120 validation repertoires were produced on the same platform as the approximately 620 repertoires of the first cohort. The aim of the study was to test whether cataloging public T cell receptors could identify signatures of past pathogen exposure. Along with the roughly 670-subject first cohort, a separate validation cohort of 120 different subjects was used. High-throughput TCR immunosequencing, statistical association of individual TCRs with disease status, and machine learning were combined to predict cytomegalovirus infection status.

What the work shows at the level of the full study, not this receptor alone: While some public TCRs were present in many individuals, most TCR sequences turned up only very rarely across donors. In both the original and validation cohorts, the classifier was reported to diagnose cytomegalovirus status with high specificity and sensitivity. A later analysis lacked HLA typing for the validation cohort, so it scored co-occurrence in that cohort across all 120 or so repertoires. It was suggested by the authors that the approach could potentially be generalized to other disease states and immunological phenotypes. In a later analysis, TCRs clustered in the first cohort were found to also tend to co-occur in the roughly 130 validation repertoires, with 94% of cluster scores above 0. The study listed approximately 150 TCR beta chains as associated with cytomegalovirus. Three of the identified cytomegalovirus-associated TCR beta chains were confirmed in vitro to be specific for cytomegalovirus antigens.

About this clone: The antigen it recognizes is unknown. No per-base quality is available; no much larger clone lies one base away.

For CDR1 and CDR2, the germline V gene lists MNHNS and SASEGT. There are 16 amino acids in the CDR3, from cysteine to phenylalanine inclusive. Only CDR3 DNA is held: 48 bases, read in frame from base 1. Trimming leaves V shorter by 3 bases and J shorter by 3 bases, with the junction holding 2 bases beyond the gene matches. The donors were included in the validation cohort of approximately 130 subjects, a group kept apart from the approximately 670-subject first cohort. The method behind the library was the immunoSEQ multiplex PCR assay. The study's processing was this. A statistical classification framework was built to diagnose cytomegalovirus status from the catalog of TCR beta chain sequences. TCRdb stores this immuneACCESS table with in-frame sequences only. Part of the clones is absent; in the studies checked, under half of the shortfall reflects unresolved V genes, and no reason is known for the rest. D and trimming were read from the DNA, whereas the V and J calls and clone size are those reported in that table. Here the sample has some 69,000 clones; around 97% occur a single time. Jointly, the top ten make up over 2% of the sample.

The receptor chain draws on TRBV6-1 and TRBJ2-3, and TRBD2 aligns with 14 junction nucleotides. The sample was PBMCs. The clonotype comes from a man aged 18 to 29 in good health and CMV-seronegative. The CDR3 protein: CASSDGTSGRTDTQYF. The nucleotide sequence is given as TGTGCCAGCAGTGATGGGACTAGCGGGAGAACAGATACGCAGTATTTT.